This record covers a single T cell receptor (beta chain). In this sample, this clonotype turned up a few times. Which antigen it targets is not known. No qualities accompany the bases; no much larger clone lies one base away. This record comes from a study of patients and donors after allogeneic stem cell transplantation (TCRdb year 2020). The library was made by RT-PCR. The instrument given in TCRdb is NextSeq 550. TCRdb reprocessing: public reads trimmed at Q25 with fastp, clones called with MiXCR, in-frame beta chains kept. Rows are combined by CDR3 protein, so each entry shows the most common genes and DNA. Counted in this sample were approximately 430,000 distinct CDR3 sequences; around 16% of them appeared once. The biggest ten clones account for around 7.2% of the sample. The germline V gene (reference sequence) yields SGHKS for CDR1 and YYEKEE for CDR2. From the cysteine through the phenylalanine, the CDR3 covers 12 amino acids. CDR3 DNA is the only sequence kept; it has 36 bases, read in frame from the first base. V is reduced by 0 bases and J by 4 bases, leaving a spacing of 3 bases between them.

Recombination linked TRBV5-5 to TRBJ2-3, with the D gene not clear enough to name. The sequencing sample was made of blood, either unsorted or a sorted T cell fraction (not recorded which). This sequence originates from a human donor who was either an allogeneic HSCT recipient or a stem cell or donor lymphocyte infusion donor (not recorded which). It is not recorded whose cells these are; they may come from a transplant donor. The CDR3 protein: CASSLAPDTQYF. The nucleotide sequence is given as TGTGCCAGCAGCTTGGCTCCAGATACGCAGTATTTT.